One and the same sample provided the 2 T cell receptor beta chains below, sequenced in a study of shared clonotypes between healthy human individuals. This table comes from immunoSEQ multiplex PCR, and its TCRdb copy is limited to in-frame clones, with some not included. The sample has millions of clones, 85% to 95% seen once. The specimen was naive CD4+ T cells sorted from blood. Noted subset: CD45RA+ positively selected. These receptors were collected from a man between 18 and 29 years old in good health.

The rearrangement links TRBV6-5 to TRBJ2-1, with D possibly TRBD2 on 6 matching bases. Trimming removed 5 bases from V and 7 bases from J, with 18 bases in between. Germline CDR1 MNHEY, CDR2 SVGAGI. The length of the CDR3 is 15 residues. The CDR3 is CASSTEKLGGNEQFF. In DNA, the CDR3 is TGTGCCAGCAGTACCGAAAAACTAGGAGGGAATGAGCAGTTCTTC.

The rearrangement links TRBV29-1 to TRBJ2-7; TRBD2 matches at 7 bases. The V segment lost 1 base and the J segment 2 bases; nucleotides outside the gene matches: 5. The CDR3 loop spans 14 amino acids. Germline V gives CDR1 SQVTM, CDR2 ANQGSEA. For the CDR3, the DNA is TGCAGCGTTGAAGGGGGAGGGTTGGCCTACGAGCAGTACTTC. Translation: CSVEGGGLAYEQYF.